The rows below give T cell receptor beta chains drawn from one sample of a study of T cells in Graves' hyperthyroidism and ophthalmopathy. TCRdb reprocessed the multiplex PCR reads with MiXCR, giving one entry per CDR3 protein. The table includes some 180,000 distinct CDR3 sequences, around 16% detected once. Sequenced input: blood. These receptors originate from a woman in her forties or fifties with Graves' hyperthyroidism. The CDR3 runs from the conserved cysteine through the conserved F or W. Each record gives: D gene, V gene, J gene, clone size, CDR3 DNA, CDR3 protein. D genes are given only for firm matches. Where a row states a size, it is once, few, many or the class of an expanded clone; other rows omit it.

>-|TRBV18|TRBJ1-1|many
TGTGCCAGCTCACGGACCCAAAACACTGAAGCTTTCTTT
CASSRTQNTEAFF
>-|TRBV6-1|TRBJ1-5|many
TGTGCCAGCAGTTCCGAGGGGAGGGTTAATCAGCCCCAGCATTTT
CASSSEGRVNQPQHF
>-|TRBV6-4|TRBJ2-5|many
TGTGCCAGCAGTGAGAAGGGGGGCGGCCAAGAGACCCAGTACTTC
CASSEKGGGQETQYF
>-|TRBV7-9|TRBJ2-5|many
TGTGCCAGCGGACCCAAAGAGACCCAGTACTTC
CASGPKETQYF
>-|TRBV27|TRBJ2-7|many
TGTGCCAGCAGTTCTACGCTACTGCACTACGAGCAGTACTTC
CASSSTLLHYEQYF
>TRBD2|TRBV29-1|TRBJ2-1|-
TGCAGCGTTGACGGCCTAGCGGGAGGGAATGAGCAGTTCTTC
CSVDGLAGGNEQFF
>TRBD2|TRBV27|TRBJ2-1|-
TGTGCCAGCAGTTTATCGGCGACTAGCGGGAGGGCCGTCAATGAGCAGTTCTTC
CASSLSATSGRAVNEQFF
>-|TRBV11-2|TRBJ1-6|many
TGTGCCAGCAGCTTGGGGGGACAAAATAATTCACCCCTCCACTTT
CASSLGGQNNSPLHF
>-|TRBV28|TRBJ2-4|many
TGTGCCAGCAGTTCGGGGCTGGGGTCACTTATTCAGTACTTC
CASSSGLGSLIQYF
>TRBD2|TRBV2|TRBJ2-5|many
TGTGCCAGCAACCACGGGGGGTTCCAGGAGACCCAGTACTTC
CASNHGGFQETQYF
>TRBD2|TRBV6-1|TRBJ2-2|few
TGTGCCAGTGAGCGGGAGTCCGGGGAGCTGTTTTTT
CASERESGELFF
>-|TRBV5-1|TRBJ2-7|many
TGCGCCAGCAGCCCGGATTTGGACGAGCAGTACTTC
CASSPDLDEQYF
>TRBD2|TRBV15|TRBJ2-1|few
TGTGCCACCAGGGCGGGAGGAACCGGGGTATATGAGCAGTTCTTC
CATRAGGTGVYEQFF
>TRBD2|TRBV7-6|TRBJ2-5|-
TGTGCCAGCAGCCTAAGACCAAAACAAGGGACTAGCGGGGTTCGGGAGACCCAGTACTTC
CASSLRPKQGTSGVRETQYF
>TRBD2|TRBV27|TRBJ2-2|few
TGTGCCAGCAGTGGACTAGCGGGAGGTGGGACCGGGGAGCTGTTTTTT
CASSGLAGGGTGELFF
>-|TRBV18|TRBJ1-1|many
TGTGCCAGCTCACCAAGGGCAATTGCTAGGGCTGAAGCTTTCTTT
CASSPRAIARAEAFF
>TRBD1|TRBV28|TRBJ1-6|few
TGTGCCAGCAGTCCGGGGGACAGGGAGGCATCACCCCTCCACTTT
CASSPGDREASPLHF
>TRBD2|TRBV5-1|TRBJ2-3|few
TGCGCCAGCAGCTTGGCGTCTAGCGGGAGTCCCACAGATACGCAGTATTTT
CASSLASSGSPTDTQYF
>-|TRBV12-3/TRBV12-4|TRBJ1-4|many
TGTGCCAGCAGTTTGAGCGGTAATGAAAAACTGTTTTTT
CASSLSGNEKLFF
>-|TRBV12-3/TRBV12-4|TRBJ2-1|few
TGTGCCAGCAGTTTAGCCCCCAGCAATGAGCAGTTCTTC
CASSLAPSNEQFF
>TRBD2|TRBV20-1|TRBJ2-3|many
TGCAGTGCTAGTCTACTAGCGGGAGTGGTGGATACGCAGTATTTT
CSASLLAGVVDTQYF
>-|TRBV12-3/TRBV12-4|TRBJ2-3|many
TGTGCCAGCAGTTTATGGCGGACTGGAGCAGATACGCAGTATTTT
CASSLWRTGADTQYF
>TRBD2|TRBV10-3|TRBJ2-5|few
TGTGCCATCAGTTCCGAGCCCGGGACTAGCGGGAGAAGGTACGAGACCCAGTACTTC
CAISSEPGTSGRRYETQYF
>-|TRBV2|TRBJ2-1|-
TGTGCCAGCAAGTTTAGGAGCGGAACCTACAATGAGCAGTTCTTC
CASKFRSGTYNEQFF
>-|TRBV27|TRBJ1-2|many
TGTGCCAGCAGTCCCCTCGGGAAGCCACTCTACACCTTC
CASSPLGKPLYTF
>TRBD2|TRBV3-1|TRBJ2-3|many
TGTGCCAGCAGCCATCGACTAGCGGGAGGAACAGATACGCAGTATTTT
CASSHRLAGGTDTQYF
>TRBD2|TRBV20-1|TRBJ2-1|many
TGCAGTGCTAGGGGGACCGGGACTAGCGGAGGGGGGGAGCAGTTCTTC
CSARGTGTSGGGEQFF
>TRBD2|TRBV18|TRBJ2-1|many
TGTGCCAGCTCACCGCTAGCGGGAGTGGGCAATGAGCAGTTCTTC
CASSPLAGVGNEQFF
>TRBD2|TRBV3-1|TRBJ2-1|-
TGTGCCAGCAGCCCAACACCCGGGACTAGCGGGTTCAAATACAATGAGCAGTTCTTC
CASSPTPGTSGFKYNEQFF
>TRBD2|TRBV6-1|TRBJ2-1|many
TGTGCCAGCAGTTGGGGAGCGGGAGGAGTGAATGAGCAGTTCTTC
CASSWGAGGVNEQFF
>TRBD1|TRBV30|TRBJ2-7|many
TGTGCCTGGAGTATCGGGACAGGGCTTTACTACGAGCAGTACTTC
CAWSIGTGLYYEQYF
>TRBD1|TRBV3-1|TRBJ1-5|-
TGTGCCAGCAACCAAGAGGGACAGGCGAATCAGCCCCAGCATTTT
CASNQEGQANQPQHF
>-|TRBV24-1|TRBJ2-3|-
TGTGCCACCATGGGGGCAGGGACAGATACGCAGTATTTT
CATMGAGTDTQYF
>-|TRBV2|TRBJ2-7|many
TGTGCCAGCAGTGGGGACGGAAACTACGAGCAGTACTTC
CASSGDGNYEQYF
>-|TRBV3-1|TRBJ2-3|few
TGTGCCAGCAGCCAAGATCAGCAGATTAGCACAGATACGCAGTATTTT
CASSQDQQISTDTQYF
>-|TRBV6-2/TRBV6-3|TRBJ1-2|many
TGTGCCAGCAGTTTACACGGATACTATGGCTACACCTTC
CASSLHGYYGYTF
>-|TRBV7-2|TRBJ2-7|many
TGTGCCAGCAGCTTAGCTATGGGGACCAGACACTACGAGCAGTACTTC
CASSLAMGTRHYEQYF